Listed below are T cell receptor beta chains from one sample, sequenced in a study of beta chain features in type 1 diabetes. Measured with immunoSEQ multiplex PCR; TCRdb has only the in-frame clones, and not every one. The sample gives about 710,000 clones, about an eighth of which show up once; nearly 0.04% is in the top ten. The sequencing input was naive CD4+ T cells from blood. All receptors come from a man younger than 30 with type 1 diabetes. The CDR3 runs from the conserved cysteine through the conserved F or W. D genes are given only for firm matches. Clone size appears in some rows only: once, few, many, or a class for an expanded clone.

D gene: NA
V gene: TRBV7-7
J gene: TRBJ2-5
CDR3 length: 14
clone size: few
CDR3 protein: CASSLYGYQETQYF
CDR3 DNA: TGTGCTAGCAGCTTATACGGGTACCAAGAGACCCAGTACTTC

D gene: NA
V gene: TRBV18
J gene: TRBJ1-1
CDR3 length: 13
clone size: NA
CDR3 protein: CASSLSERSEAFF
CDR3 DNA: TGTGCCAGCTCCCTGAGTGAGAGGTCTGAAGCTTTCTTT

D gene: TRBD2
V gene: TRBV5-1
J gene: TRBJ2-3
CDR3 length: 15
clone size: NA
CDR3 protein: CASSSSGSVTDTQYF
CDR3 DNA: TGCGCCAGCAGCTCTAGCGGGAGTGTGACAGATACGCAGTATTTT

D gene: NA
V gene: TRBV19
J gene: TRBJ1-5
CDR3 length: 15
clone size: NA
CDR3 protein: CASSIGSAVNQPQHF
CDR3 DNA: TGTGCCAGTAGTATAGGATCGGCGGTGAATCAGCCCCAGCATTTT

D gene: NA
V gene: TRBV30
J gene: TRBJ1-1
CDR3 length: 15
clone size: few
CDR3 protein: CASASILKMNTEAFF
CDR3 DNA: TGTGCCTCCGCCTCAATCCTTAAGATGAACACTGAAGCTTTCTTT

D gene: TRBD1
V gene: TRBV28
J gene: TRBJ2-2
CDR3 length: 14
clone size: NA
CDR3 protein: CASSENRGVGELFF
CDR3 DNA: TGTGCCAGCAGCGAAAACAGGGGAGTCGGGGAGCTGTTTTTT

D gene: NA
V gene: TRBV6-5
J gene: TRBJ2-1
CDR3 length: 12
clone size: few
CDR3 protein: CASSPGWNEQFF
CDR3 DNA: TGTGCCAGCAGCCCCGGTTGGAATGAGCAGTTCTTC

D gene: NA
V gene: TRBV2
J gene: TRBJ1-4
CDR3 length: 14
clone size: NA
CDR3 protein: CASSDLLRNEKLFF
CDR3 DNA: TGTGCCAGCAGTGATCTACTGAGGAATGAAAAACTGTTTTTT

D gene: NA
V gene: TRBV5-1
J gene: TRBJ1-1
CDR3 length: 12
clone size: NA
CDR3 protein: CASSSDTTEAFF
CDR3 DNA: TGCGCCAGCAGTTCAGACACCACTGAAGCTTTCTTT

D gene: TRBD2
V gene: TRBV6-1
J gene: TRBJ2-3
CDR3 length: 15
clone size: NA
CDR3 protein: CASSLGGAGTDTQYF
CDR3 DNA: TGTGCCAGCAGCCTCGGGGGGGCCGGCACAGATACGCAGTATTTT

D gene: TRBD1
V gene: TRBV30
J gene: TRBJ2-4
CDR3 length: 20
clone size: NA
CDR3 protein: CAWSTVRRQGPSQAKNIQYF
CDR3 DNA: TGTGCCTGGAGTACTGTAAGGAGACAGGGTCCCTCCCAGGCCAAAAACATTCAGTACTTC

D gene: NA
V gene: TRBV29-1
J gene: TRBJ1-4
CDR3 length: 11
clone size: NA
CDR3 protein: CSVFVFEKLFF
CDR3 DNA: TGCAGCGTTTTTGTGTTTGAAAAACTGTTTTTT

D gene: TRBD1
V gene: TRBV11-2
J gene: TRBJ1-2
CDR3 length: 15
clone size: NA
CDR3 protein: CASSPTGPGVYGYTF
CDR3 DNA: TGTGCCAGCAGCCCGACAGGGCCAGGGGTCTATGGCTACACCTTC

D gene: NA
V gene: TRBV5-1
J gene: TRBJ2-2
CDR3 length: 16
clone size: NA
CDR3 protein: CASTLNGARNTGELFF
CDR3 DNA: TGCGCCAGCACCTTAAACGGGGCTAGGAACACCGGGGAGCTGTTTTTT

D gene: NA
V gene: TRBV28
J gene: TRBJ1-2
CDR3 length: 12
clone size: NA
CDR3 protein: CASSLAGRGYTF
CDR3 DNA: TGTGCCAGCAGTTTAGCAGGAAGGGGCTACACCTTC

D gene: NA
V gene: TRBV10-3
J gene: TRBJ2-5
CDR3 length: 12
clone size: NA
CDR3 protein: CAISETQETQYF
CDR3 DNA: TGTGCCATCAGTGAAACCCAAGAGACCCAGTACTTC

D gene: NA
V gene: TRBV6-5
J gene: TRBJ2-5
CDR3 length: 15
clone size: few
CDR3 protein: CASSPLIGGGETQYF
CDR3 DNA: TGTGCCAGCAGCCCCCTGATAGGGGGGGGAGAGACCCAGTACTTC

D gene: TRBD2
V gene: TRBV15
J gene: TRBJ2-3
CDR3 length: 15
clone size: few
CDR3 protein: CATSRGLAVEGTQYF
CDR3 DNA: TGTGCCACCAGCAGAGGACTAGCCGTCGAGGGCACGCAGTATTTT

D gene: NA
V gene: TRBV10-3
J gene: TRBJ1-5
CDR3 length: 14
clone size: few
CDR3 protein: CAISEVGGNQPQHF
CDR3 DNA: TGTGCCATCAGTGAGGTTGGGGGGAATCAGCCCCAGCATTTT

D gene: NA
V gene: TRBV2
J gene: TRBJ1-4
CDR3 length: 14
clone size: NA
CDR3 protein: CARNKDRADEKLFF
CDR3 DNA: TGTGCCAGAAACAAGGACAGAGCAGATGAAAAACTGTTTTTT

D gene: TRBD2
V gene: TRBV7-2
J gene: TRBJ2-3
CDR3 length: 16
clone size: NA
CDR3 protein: CASSSQRGGLLDTQYF
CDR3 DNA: TGTGCCAGCAGCTCTCAGCGGGGGGGCCTTTTAGATACGCAGTATTTT

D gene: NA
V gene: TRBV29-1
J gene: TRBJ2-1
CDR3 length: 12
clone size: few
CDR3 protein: CSVEDPSSEQFF
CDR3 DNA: TGCAGCGTTGAAGACCCGTCGAGTGAGCAGTTCTTC

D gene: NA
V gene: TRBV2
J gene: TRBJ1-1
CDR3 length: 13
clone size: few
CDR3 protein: CASSQDSNTEAFF
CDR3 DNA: TGTGCCAGCAGTCAGGACTCGAACACTGAAGCTTTCTTT

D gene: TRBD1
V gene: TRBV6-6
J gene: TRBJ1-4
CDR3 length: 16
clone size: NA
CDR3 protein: CASSRGQGGTNEKLFF
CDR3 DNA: TGTGCCAGCAGCCGAGGACAGGGGGGAACTAATGAAAAACTGTTTTTT

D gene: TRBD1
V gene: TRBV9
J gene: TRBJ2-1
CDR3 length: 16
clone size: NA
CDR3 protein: CASSVPPGQGANEQFF
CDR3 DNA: TGTGCCAGCAGCGTCCCTCCGGGACAGGGGGCCAATGAGCAGTTCTTC

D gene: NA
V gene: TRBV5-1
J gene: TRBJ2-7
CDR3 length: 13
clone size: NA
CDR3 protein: CASSFARKDEQYF
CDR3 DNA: TGCGCCAGCAGCTTCGCCAGGAAGGACGAGCAGTACTTC

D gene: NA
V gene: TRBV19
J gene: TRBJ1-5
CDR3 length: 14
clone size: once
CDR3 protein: CASSQSGGSQPQHF
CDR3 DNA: TGTGCCAGTAGTCAGTCGGGGGGAAGTCAGCCCCAGCATTTT

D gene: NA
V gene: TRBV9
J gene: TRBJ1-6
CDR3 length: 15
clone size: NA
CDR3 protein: CASSASGRAPGPLHF
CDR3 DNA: TGTGCCAGCAGCGCCTCAGGGCGGGCACCGGGGCCCCTCCACTTT

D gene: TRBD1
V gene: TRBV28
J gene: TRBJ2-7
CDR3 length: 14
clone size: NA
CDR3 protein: CASSSGTGWHEQYF
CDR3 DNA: TGTGCCAGCAGTTCCGGGACAGGGTGGCACGAGCAGTACTTC

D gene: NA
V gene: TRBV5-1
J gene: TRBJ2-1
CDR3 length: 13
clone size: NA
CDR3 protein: CASSKDGDNEQFF
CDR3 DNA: TGCGCCAGCAGCAAGGACGGGGACAATGAGCAGTTCTTC

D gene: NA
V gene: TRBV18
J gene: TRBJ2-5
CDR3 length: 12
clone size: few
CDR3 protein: CASSPPGQTQYF
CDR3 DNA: TGTGCCAGCTCACCACCGGGACAGACCCAGTACTTC

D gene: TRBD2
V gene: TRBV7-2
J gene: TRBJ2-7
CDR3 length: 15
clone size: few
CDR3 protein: CASSLSGTSWYEQYF
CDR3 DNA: TGTGCCAGCAGCTTGTCCGGGACTAGTTGGTACGAGCAGTACTTC

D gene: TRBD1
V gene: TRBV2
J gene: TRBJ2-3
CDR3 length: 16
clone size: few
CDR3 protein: CASTRETGLSTDTQYF
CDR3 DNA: TGTGCCAGCACCCGCGAGACAGGGCTGAGCACAGATACGCAGTATTTT

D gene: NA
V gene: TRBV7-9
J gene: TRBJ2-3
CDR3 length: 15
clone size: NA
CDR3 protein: CASSLKGGRPDTQYF
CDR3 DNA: TGTGCCAGCAGCTTAAAGGGGGGCCGTCCAGATACGCAGTATTTT

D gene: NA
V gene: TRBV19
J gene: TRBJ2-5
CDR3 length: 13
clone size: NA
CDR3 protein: CASSIGGQETQYF
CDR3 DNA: TGTGCCAGTAGTATTGGGGGTCAAGAGACCCAGTACTTC

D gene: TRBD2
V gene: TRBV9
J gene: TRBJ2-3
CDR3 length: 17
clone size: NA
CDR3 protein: CASTLTSGGEYTDTQYF
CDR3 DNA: TGTGCCAGCACCCTAACTAGCGGGGGGGAATACACAGATACGCAGTATTTT

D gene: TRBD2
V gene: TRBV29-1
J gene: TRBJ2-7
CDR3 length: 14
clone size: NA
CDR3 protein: CSVEFGGGGYEQYF
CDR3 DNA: TGCAGCGTTGAGTTTGGTGGCGGGGGCTACGAGCAGTACTTC

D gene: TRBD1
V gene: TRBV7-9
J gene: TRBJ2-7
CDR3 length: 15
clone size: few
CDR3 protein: CASSPTGQGIYEQYF
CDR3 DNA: TGTGCCAGCAGCCCCACAGGACAGGGAATCTACGAGCAGTACTTC

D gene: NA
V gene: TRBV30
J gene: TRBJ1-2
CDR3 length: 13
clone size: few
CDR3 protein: CACTGSARYGYTF
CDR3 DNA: TGTGCCTGTACAGGGTCGGCTAGGTATGGCTACACCTTC

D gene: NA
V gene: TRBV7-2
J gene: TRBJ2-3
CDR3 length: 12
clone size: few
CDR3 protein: CASGPSGYTQYF
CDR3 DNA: TGTGCCAGCGGCCCTTCGGGGTATACGCAGTATTTT

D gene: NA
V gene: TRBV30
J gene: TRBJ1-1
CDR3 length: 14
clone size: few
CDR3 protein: CAWSVVSLNTEAFF
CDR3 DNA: TGTGCCTGGAGTGTAGTCAGCTTGAACACTGAAGCTTTCTTT

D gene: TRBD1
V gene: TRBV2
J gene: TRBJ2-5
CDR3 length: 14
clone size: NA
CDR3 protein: CASSRDRGQETQYF
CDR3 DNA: TGTGCCAGCAGTCGGGACAGGGGTCAAGAGACCCAGTACTTC